This entry describes one T cell receptor beta chain. The clone's antigen remains unknown. Within one base of it there is no much larger clone, and no base qualities were kept. The sample originates from a study of blood T cells in healthy people across ages (dated by TCRdb to between 2015 and 2017). About the investigation overall: In model experiments, template switching captured roughly one uniquely barcoded TCR beta cDNA molecule for every two T cells. The study measured age-related changes in TCR beta repertoire diversity using deep sequencing normalized with unique cDNA molecular identifiers. Donors were grouped into four age groups: young (average about 15 years), middle-aged (39), aged (roughly 62) and long-lived (approximately 75). To avoid experimental bias, donors of different ages were randomly spread across the sequencing lanes. Using the same blood draw, the study looked at two additional independent replicas of 1 million unique cDNA reads for two donors, one aged 18 to 30 and the other aged 80 or older. Results and caveats for the whole study, not just this receptor: Compared with the aged group, the long-lived group had more naive CD4+ T cells, fewer expanded clones and increased TCR diversity, suggesting age selection. Estimates of total diversity based on one million sequenced T cells were regarded as lower bounds and as underestimates. A strong correlation was found between observed TCR beta diversity and the percentage of naive T cells measured by flow cytometry. Observed TCR beta diversity per million T cells fell roughly linearly with age, and a significant reduction was already apparent by age around 36. Bulk unsorted PBMC profiling prevented conclusive comparison of naive and antigen-experienced compartments. Because donor CMV infection status was unknown, age-related changes in expanded clonotypes were potentially confounded.

Library preparation employed 5' RACE. For sequencing, an Illumina HiSeq 2500 was employed. A second roughly 6 to 12 cycle PCR used a sample-barcoded 5' primer and a J-beta primer mix. A template-switch 5' adaptor carrying 12 random nucleotides introduced a unique molecular identifier onto each TCR beta cDNA molecule. Each sample yielded at least 3 million CDR3-containing paired-end reads. First-strand cDNA synthesis was performed from all RNA using the Mint cDNA synthesis kit, with priming by a TRBC-specific oligonucleotide. All cDNA was treated with uracil-DNA glycosylase and then went through a first 18-cycle PCR with the universal primers M1SS and BC2_uni_R. Concerning the study's data processing: For normalization, 1 million high-quality reads, each with a distinct molecular identifier, were randomly selected from each sample. Instead of being binned into consensus sequences, reads that shared molecular identifiers were thrown out. CDR3 identification, clonotype clustering and error correction used MiTCR with a Q25 quality threshold and the strictest error-elimination algorithm. Lower-bound total TCR beta diversity was estimated with a nonparametric unseen species model using Euler transformation. The public sequencing data were trimmed at Q25 with fastp and processed into clonotypes with MiXCR by TCRdb, which kept only in-frame beta chains. Every CDR3 protein is listed once, alongside the most common genes and DNA of its rows. These V and J calls rely on TCRdb rather than the paper's analysis. The sample table records 1,500,000 or so distinct CDR3 sequences; almost 60% of these occur just once. About 6.3% of the sample is held by the ten biggest clonotypes.

Looking up the germline V gene (reference sequence) yields CDR1 SEHNR and CDR2 FQNEAQ. The cysteine opens and the phenylalanine closes a CDR3 of 17 amino acids. Only CDR3 DNA is held: 51 bases, read in frame from base 1. Trimming takes 2 bases off V and 2 bases off J; junction bases not matched to a gene: 10. The donors were about 40 Caucasian individuals from Russia, aged roughly 6 to 90 years, who were systemically healthy. Each donor gave about 9.8 milliliters of peripheral blood, drawn into EDTA-treated Vacutainer tubes. Ficoll-Paque density-gradient centrifugation was used to isolate PBMCs, with at least 6.5 million per sample. Trizol reagent was used to extract total RNA from PBMCs, with at least 5.5 micrograms per sample. Naive CD45RAhigh/CD27high T cell percentages were measured by flow cytometry on a PBMC aliquot from every donor.

The receptor chain draws on TRBV7-9 and TRBJ2-7; TRBD2 matches 9 bases in the middle. Sequenced: blood. The clonotype was recovered from a man younger than 35 in good health. CDR3 sequence: CASSLLKSAGGTYEQYF. The DNA sequence is TGTGCCAGCAGCTTATTAAAATCAGCGGGGGGCACCTACGAGCAGTACTTC.